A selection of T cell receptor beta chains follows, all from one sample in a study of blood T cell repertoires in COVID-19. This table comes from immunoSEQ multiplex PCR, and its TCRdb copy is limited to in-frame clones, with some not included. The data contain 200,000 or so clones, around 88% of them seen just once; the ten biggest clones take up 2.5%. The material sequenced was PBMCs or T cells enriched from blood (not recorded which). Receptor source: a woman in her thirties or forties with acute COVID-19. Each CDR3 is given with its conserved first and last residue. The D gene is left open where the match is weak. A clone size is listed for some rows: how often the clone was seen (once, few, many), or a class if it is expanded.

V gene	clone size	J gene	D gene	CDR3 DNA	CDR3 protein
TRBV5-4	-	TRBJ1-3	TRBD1	TGTGCCAGCAGCTTTCAGGGGGTTGACACCATATATTTT	CASSFQGVDTIYF
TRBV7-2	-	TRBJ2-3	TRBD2	TGTGCCCTCGAAGCGGGGCGCACAGATACGCAGTATTTT	CALEAGRTDTQYF
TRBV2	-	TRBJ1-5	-	TGTGCCAGCAGGGTTACAGGGTTCAATCAGCCCCAGCATTTT	CASRVTGFNQPQHF
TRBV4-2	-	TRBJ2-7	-	TGTGCCAGCAGCCAAGATAGAGAGATTGTTTACCCACCCTACGAGCAGTACTTC	CASSQDREIVYPPYEQYF
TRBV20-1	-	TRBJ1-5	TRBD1	TGCAGTGCTAGTGGACAGGGAGGCAATCAGCCCCAGCATTTT	CSASGQGGNQPQHF
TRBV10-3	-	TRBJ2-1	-	TGTGCCATCAGTCGACTAGTTGGGGAGCTGGAGTTCTTC	CAISRLVGELEFF
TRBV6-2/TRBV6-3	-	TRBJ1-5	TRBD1	TGTGCCAGCAGTCGACGAACAGGGGAGCCCCAGCATTTT	CASSRRTGEPQHF
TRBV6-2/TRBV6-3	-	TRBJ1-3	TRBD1	TGTGCCAGCAGTGGACAGGGGGTCTCTGGAAACACCATATATTTT	CASSGQGVSGNTIYF
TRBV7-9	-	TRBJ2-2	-	TGTGCCAGCAGGTATAGAACCAGGGGAAGCACCGGGGAGCTGTTTTTT	CASRYRTRGSTGELFF
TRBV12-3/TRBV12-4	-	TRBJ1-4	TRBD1	TGTGCAACAAGAGGGGACAGAAATGAAAAACTGTTTTTT	CATRGDRNEKLFF
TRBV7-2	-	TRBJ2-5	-	TGTGCCAGCGGCTTTACGGCGGTCCAAGAGACCCAGTACTTC	CASGFTAVQETQYF
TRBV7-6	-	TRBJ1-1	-	TGTGCCAGCAGTCCTACAGGGAGTGGCACTGAAGCTTTCTTT	CASSPTGSGTEAFF
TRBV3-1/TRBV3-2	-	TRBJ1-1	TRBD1	TGTGCCAGCAGCCAAGATCTTGGGACAGCCAACACTGAAGCTTTCTTT	CASSQDLGTANTEAFF
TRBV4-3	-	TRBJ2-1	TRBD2	TGCGCCAGCAGCCAAGGAGGCGGGAGTGTGTTCTTC	CASSQGGGSVFF
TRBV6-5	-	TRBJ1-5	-	TGTGCCAGCAGTTCGTCAGATCAGCCCCAGCATTTT	CASSSSDQPQHF
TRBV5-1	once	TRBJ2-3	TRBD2	TGCGCCAGCAGCTTGGGAACTAGCGGGAGGGAAGATACGCAGTATTTT	CASSLGTSGREDTQYF